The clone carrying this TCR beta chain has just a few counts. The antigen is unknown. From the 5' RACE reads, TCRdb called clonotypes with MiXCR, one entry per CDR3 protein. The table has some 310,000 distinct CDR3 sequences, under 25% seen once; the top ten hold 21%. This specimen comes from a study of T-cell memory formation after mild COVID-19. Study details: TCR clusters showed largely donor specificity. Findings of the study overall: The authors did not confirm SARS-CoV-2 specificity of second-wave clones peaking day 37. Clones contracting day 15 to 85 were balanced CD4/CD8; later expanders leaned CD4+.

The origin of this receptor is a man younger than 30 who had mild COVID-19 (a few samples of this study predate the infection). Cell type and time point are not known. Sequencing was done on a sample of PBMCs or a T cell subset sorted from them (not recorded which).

The CDR3 region is CASSQSGGRSPLHF. The CDR3 region has the DNA TGTGCCAGCAGCCAATCGGGGGGACGGTCACCCCTCCACTTT. The chain employs TRBV7-9 and TRBJ1-6; D is possibly TRBD1 (5 bases). The V end was cut by 5 bases, the J end by 10 bases, with 15 bases between. CDR3 size: 14 residues. Germline V gene data show CDR1 as SEHNR and CDR2 as FQNEAQ (reference sequence).